Each of the 4 T cell receptor beta chains below was sequenced from the same sample in a study of neoadjuvant nivolumab and ipilimumab in lung cancer. Some clones are missing from TCRdb's copy, which holds only in-frame ones; the method was immunoSEQ multiplex PCR. The repertoire holds about 28,000 clones, with 70% to 80% as singletons. Here the sequenced sample was tumor tissue, taken after neoadjuvant nivolumab, alone or with ipilimumab, at or shortly before surgery. Receptor source: an adult with non-small cell lung cancer.

The chain links TRBV5-1 to TRBJ1-1; D remains unclear. CDR1 and CDR2 from the germline V gene are SGHRS and YFSETQ. The ends were cut back, 0 bases at V and 1 base at J, with 7 bases in the middle. The CDR3 runs to 14 residues. The CDR3 DNA is TGCGCCAGCAGCTTGGGGGCAGCGAACACTGAAGCTTTCTTT. Protein sequence: CASSLGAANTEAFF.

This rearrangement joins TRBV6-6 to TRBJ1-5, with 9 positions matching TRBD1. J gave up 6 bases and V 0 bases, and 3 bases lay outside the gene matches. The CDR3 covers 15 residues. Germline CDR1 is MNHNY and CDR2 is SVGAGI (reference sequence). The DNA of the CDR3 is TGTGCCAGCAGTTACTCGGGACAGGGTGGTCAGCCCCAGCATTTT. Its translation: CASSYSGQGGQPQHF.

V usage is TRBV6-6 and J usage is TRBJ1-5; D is unclear. The germline V and J ends were trimmed by 2 bases and 5 bases, with 7 bases remaining between them. Germline CDR1 is MNHNY and CDR2 is SVGAGI (reference sequence). CDR3 length: 13 residues. The CDR3 loop reads CASSYGRDQPQHF. The CDR3 region has the DNA TGTGCCAGCAGTTACGGGAGGGATCAGCCCCAGCATTTT.

The chain uses TRBV10-1 and TRBJ2-1; 10 positions agree with TRBD2. The CDR3 spans 15 residues. Germline CDR1 reads WNHNN; CDR2 reads SYGVQD (reference sequence). The J segment lost 7 bases and the V segment lost 4 bases, leaving 7 bases of the junction unmatched. The CDR3 DNA reads TGCGCCAGCAGTGTTAGCGGGGGGCCTCTGAATGAGCAGTTCTTC. Its protein is CASSVSGGPLNEQFF.